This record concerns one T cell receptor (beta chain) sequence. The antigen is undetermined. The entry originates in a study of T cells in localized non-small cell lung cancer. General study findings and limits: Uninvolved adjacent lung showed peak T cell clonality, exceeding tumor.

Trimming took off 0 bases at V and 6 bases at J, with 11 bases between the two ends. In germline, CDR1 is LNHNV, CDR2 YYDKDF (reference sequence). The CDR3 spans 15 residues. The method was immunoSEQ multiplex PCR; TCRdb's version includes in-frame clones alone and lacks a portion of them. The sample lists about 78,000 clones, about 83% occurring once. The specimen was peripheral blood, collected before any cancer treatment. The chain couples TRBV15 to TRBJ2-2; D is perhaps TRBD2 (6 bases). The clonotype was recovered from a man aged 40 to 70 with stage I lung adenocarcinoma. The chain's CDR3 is CATSRDLWGAGELFF. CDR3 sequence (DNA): TGTGCCACCAGCAGAGACTTGTGGGGGGCCGGGGAGCTGTTTTTT.